These 27 T cell receptor beta chains originate from one sample sequenced in a study of cytomegalovirus exposure and HLA in healthy donors. Vbeta (60) and Jbeta (13) primers were used in the PCR. Libraries were prepared by immunoSEQ multiplex PCR; TCRdb keeps only in-frame clonotypes and omits some of them. The sample comprises approximately 140,000 clones, approximately 80% of which are singletons, and 4.5% to 6% rests with the top ten. The sequencing input was PBMCs. The receptor set was obtained from a male donor in good health and CMV-seronegative.

This rearrangement joins TRBV10-3 to TRBJ1-2; 10 nucleotides agree with TRBD1. J gave up 8 bases and V 8 bases, and 5 bases lay outside the gene matches. The CDR3 is 12 residues long. Germline V lookup: CDR1 ENHRY, CDR2 SYGVKD. The CDR3 nucleotides are TGTGCCATCGGGACAGGGGCGAGCGGCTACACCTTC. Translating gives CAIGTGASGYTF.

The J gene is TRBJ2-3, the V gene TRBV7-9; D is perhaps TRBD1 (5 bases). The germline V gene encodes CDR1 SEHNR and CDR2 FQNEAQ (reference sequence). The CDR3 spans 15 residues. The ends were cut back, 4 bases at V and 6 bases at J, with 17 bases in the middle. The CDR3 loop reads CASSSTAIRVDTQYF. As DNA, the CDR3 is TGTGCCAGCAGCTCCACGGCGATCAGGGTGGATACGCAGTATTTT.

J is TRBJ2-5 and V is TRBV7-2; D call uncertain. The end of the DNA fits TRBJ2-7 better, so the J call may be wrong. The CDR3 is 12 amino acids. Germline-derived CDR1 and CDR2 are SGHTA and FQGNSA. This CDR3 reads CASSLNAYEQYF. CDR3 DNA: TGTGCCAGCAGCTTAAACGCGTACGAGCAGTACTTC.

The chain carries TRBV28 and TRBJ2-7; D is perhaps TRBD1 (5 bases). With 10 bases removed from V and 0 bases from J, the gap between germline ends came to 16 bases. CDR1 is MDHEN and CDR2 is SYDVKM in the germline V gene. There are 14 residues in the CDR3. CDR3 DNA sequence: TGTGCCACCCAGGGTCGATGGGACTCCTACGAGCAGTACTTC. Its protein is CATQGRWDSYEQYF.

The CDR3 protein is CASSPTGLGNEKLFF. CDR3 coding DNA: TGTGCCAGCAGCCCCACGGGACTCGGTAATGAAAAACTGTTTTTT. This chain joins TRBV13 and TRBJ1-4, with a weak D call TRBD1 (5 bases). The germline CDR1 and CDR2 sequences are PRHDT and FYEKMQ (reference sequence). V dropped 5 bases and J dropped 4 bases, with 14 bases sitting between them. The CDR3 is 15 amino acids.

This clone was observed once. The V and J genes are TRBV2 and TRBJ1-2; TRBD1 matches 9 bases. Germline values: CDR1 SNHLY, CDR2 FYNNEI. This CDR3 has 14 amino acids. V trimming: 5 bases; J trimming: 4 bases; junction bases outside the gene matches: 5. This CDR3 reads CASSLGTGSYGYTF. Here the CDR3 DNA reads TGTGCCAGCAGTTTAGGGACAGGGTCCTATGGCTACACCTTC.

The chain carries TRBV6-6 and TRBJ1-5, with 10 bases identical to TRBD1. Trimming cost V 8 bases and J 0 bases; bases outside gene matches: 7. From germline, CDR1 is MNHNY and CDR2 SVGAGI (reference sequence). CDR3 length: 16 residues. The CDR3 spells CASSPGDRGSNQPQHF. CDR3 sequence (DNA): TGTGCCAGCTCTCCCGGGGACAGGGGTAGCAATCAGCCCCAGCATTTT.

The chain recombines TRBV7-3 with TRBJ2-2; D uncertain. Trimming left V 5 bases short and J 1 base short, with 2 bases between. The CDR3 is 12 residues long. The germline gives CDR1 SGHTA, CDR2 FQGTGA. The DNA of the CDR3 is TGTGCCAGCAGCCGGAACACCGGGGAGCTGTTTTTT. Translated, it gives CASSRNTGELFF. The whole variable domain, filled in from reference TRBV7-3 and TRBJ2-2, reads GAGVSQTPSNKVTEKGKYVELRCDPISGHTALYWYRQSLGQGPEFLIYFQGTGAADDSGLPNDRFFAVRPEGSVSTLKIQRTERGDSAVYLCASSRNTGELFFGEGSRLTVL.

The J gene is TRBJ2-7, the V gene TRBV7-2; D not certain. The CDR3 sequence is 13 residues long. V lost 3 bases to trimming and J lost 7 bases, with 13 bases between them. Germline assignment: CDR1 SGHTA and CDR2 FQGNSA. The CDR3 DNA reads TGTGCCAGCAGCTTGAACAACCTAGAGGAGCAGTACTTC. Residues: CASSLNNLEEQYF.

This chain connects TRBV28 to TRBJ1-5; 8 bases line up with TRBD1. From germline, CDR1 is MDHEN and CDR2 SYDVKM. The V and J ends lost 6 bases and 3 bases, in that order; junction bases with no gene match: 4. CDR3 length: 14 amino acids. The CDR3 DNA reads as TGTGCCAGCAGGGGACAGGCGACCAATCAGCCCCAGCATTTT. This encodes CASRGQATNQPQHF.

This chain connects TRBV28 to TRBJ1-3; possibly TRBD1 for D (5 bases). Germline V CDR1 and CDR2: MDHEN, SYDVKM. The CDR3 runs to 13 residues. Trimming removed 11 bases at V and 4 bases at J, with 15 bases between. CDR3 residues: CAGGNGAGNTIYF. Here the CDR3 DNA reads TGTGCCGGTGGTAATGGGGCGGGAAACACCATATATTTT.

The chain couples TRBV4-2 to TRBJ2-7; possible D gene TRBD1, 6 bases. Deletions cut 1 base from V and 6 bases from J, with 25 bases between. This CDR3 comprises 18 residues. Germline CDR1 and CDR2: LGHNA and YNFKEQ. CDR3 nucleotide sequence: TGTGCCAGCAGCCAAGCAGTAATTCCCAGGACAGACGCTTCCGAGCAGTACTTC. This sequence encodes CASSQAVIPRTDASEQYF.

The rearrangement uses TRBV10-2 and TRBJ2-7; 7 nucleotides match TRBD2. Per germline, CDR1 WSHSY and CDR2 SAAADI. The V segment lost 2 bases and the J segment 5 bases; nucleotides outside the gene matches: 3. The CDR3 runs to 13 residues. CDR3 region: CASSEERGNEQYF. DNA of the CDR3: TGCGCCAGCAGTGAGGAGCGGGGAAACGAGCAGTACTTC.

The rearrangement links TRBV7-2 to TRBJ2-1, with TRBD2 as a possible D gene (5 bases). V was pared by 4 bases and J by 9 bases, with 13 bases between. The germline V gene has CDR1 SGHTA and CDR2 FQGNSA. The CDR3 is 13 amino acids. The CDR3: CASSSRLSGEQFF. Written as DNA, the CDR3 is TGTGCCAGCAGCTCTCGACTGAGCGGTGAGCAGTTCTTC.

This clone appeared a single time. This sequence joins TRBV6-1 and TRBJ2-7; no definite D call. The CDR3 consists of 13 residues. V shed 6 bases and J shed 2 bases, with 11 bases lying between them. Germline V CDR1 and CDR2: MNHNS, SASEGT. CDR3 sequence reads: CASRGARAYEQYF. CDR3 DNA sequence: TGTGCCAGCAGGGGCGCCAGAGCCTACGAGCAGTACTTC.

The J gene is TRBJ2-7, the V gene TRBV5-1; 12 bases align to TRBD1. This CDR3 has 15 residues. Losses at the gene ends were 1 base for V and 6 bases for J; bases not matched to a gene: 5. The germline V gene encodes CDR1 SGHRS and CDR2 YFSETQ. This chain's CDR3 is CASSLTGQGASEQYF. The CDR3, as DNA: TGCGCCAGCAGCTTGACGGGACAGGGGGCGAGCGAGCAGTACTTC.

The V call is TRBV18, the J call TRBJ1-5; D is perhaps TRBD1 (6 bases). The germline V and J ends were trimmed by 6 bases and 6 bases, with 18 bases remaining between them. Germline values: CDR1 KGHSH, CDR2 LQKENI. This CDR3 contains 15 residues. CDR3 sequence reads: CASSDTGNRGQPQHF. The CDR3 coding sequence is TGTGCCAGCTCTGATACAGGGAATAGGGGTCAGCCCCAGCATTTT.

Only a few counts were recorded for this clone. The genes are TRBV7-9 and TRBJ2-1, with a weak D call TRBD2 (6 bases). CDR1 is SEHNR and CDR2 is FQNEAQ in the germline V gene (reference sequence). The CDR3 covers 16 residues. V was shortened by 1 base and J by 8 bases, with 18 bases between the two germline ends. The chain's CDR3 is CASSLGRDWVIDEQFF. Here the CDR3 DNA reads TGTGCCAGCAGCTTAGGACGGGACTGGGTGATCGATGAGCAGTTCTTC. The complete variable domain, with remaining parts taken from reference TRBV7-9 and TRBJ2-1, reads DTGVSQNPRHKITKRGQNVTFRCDPISEHNRLYWYRQTLGQGPEFLTYFQNEAQLEKSRLLSDRFSAERPKGSFSTLEIQRTEQGDSAMYLCASSLGRDWVIDEQFFGPGTRLTVL.

There are a few counts of this clone. The chain joins TRBV7-9 to TRBJ1-1; D not resolved. Germline-derived CDR1 and CDR2 are SEHNR and FQNEAQ (reference sequence). The CDR3 length is 11 residues. Trimming pared 2 bases from V and 7 bases from J, leaving 5 bases between. The CDR3 is CASSLPGEAFF. DNA of the CDR3: TGTGCCAGCAGCTTACCCGGTGAAGCTTTCTTT.

The rearrangement uses TRBV30 and TRBJ1-3, with D unclear. Germline values: CDR1 GTSNPN, CDR2 SVGIG (reference sequence). Trimming pared 0 bases from V and 5 bases from J, leaving 11 bases between. The CDR3 has 14 residues. The CDR3 here is CAWSVPGFRNTIYF. CDR3 nucleotides: TGTGCCTGGAGTGTACCCGGGTTCAGAAACACCATATATTTT.

This chain connects TRBV27 to TRBJ1-2; possibly TRBD1 for D (6 bases). Germline V lookup: CDR1 MNHEY, CDR2 SMNVEV (reference sequence). Trimming removed 5 bases from V and 3 bases from J, with 10 bases in between. The CDR3 length is 13 residues. Here the CDR3 reads CASSRTAYYGYTF. CDR3 bases: TGTGCCAGCAGTCGGACAGCTTACTATGGCTACACCTTC.

The J gene is TRBJ2-5, the V gene TRBV30; the match to TRBD1 covers 12 bases. There are 13 residues in the CDR3. After removal of 6 bases from V and 5 bases from J, the junction contained 4 bases not matched to a gene. CDR1 GTSNPN and CDR2 SVGIG come from the germline V gene (reference sequence). The CDR3 DNA follows: TGTGCCTGTGGGACAGGGGGCAGGGAGACCCAGTACTTC. Its translation is CACGTGGRETQYF.

This clone has just one count. The V call is TRBV4-2, the J call TRBJ2-3, with 12 bases identical to TRBD2. The CDR3 loop spans 17 amino acids. The germline gives CDR1 LGHNA, CDR2 YNFKEQ. V lost 1 base to trimming and J lost 0 bases; unmatched junction nucleotides: 2. CDR3 protein: CASSQVGLAGSTDTQYF. CDR3 DNA: TGTGCCAGCAGCCAAGTCGGACTAGCGGGGAGCACAGATACGCAGTATTTT.

As for this clone: A junction boundary mismatches the germline segment, possibly from a read error. The chain couples TRBV5-1 to TRBJ2-3; 10 bases match TRBD2. Germline values: CDR1 SGHRS, CDR2 YFSETQ. The CDR3 is made up of 16 amino acids. The CDR3 spells CASSQRIAGGRDAQYF. CDR3 DNA: TGCGCCAGCAGCCAACGAATAGCGGGGGGAAGAGATGCGCAGTATTTT. Based on the CDR3 plus reference TRBV5-1 and TRBJ2-3, the full variable domain is KAGVTQTPRYLIKTRGQQVTLSCSPISGHRSVSWYQQTPGQGLQFLFEYFSETQRNKGNFPGRFSGRQFSNSRSEMNVSTLELGDSALYLCASSQRIAGGRDAQYFGPGTRLTVL.

The chain combines TRBV7-3 with TRBJ1-2; possible D gene TRBD1, 5 bases. The V end was cut by 5 bases, the J end by 9 bases, with 16 bases between. CDR3 length: 13 residues. CDR1 SGHTA and CDR2 FQGTGA come from the germline V gene. CDR3 region: CASSPPDSRSYTF. CDR3 bases: TGTGCCAGCAGCCCCCCCGACAGTAGAAGCTACACCTTC.

The gene calls are TRBV6-1 and TRBJ1-1; TRBD1 is a possible D gene (6 bases). The V end lost 1 base, the J end lost 3 bases, and 9 bases lay between the germline ends. Germline assignment: CDR1 MNHNS and CDR2 SASEGT. The CDR3 is 14 residues long. The CDR3 spells CASSEGQGHTEAFF. The CDR3 bases are TGTGCCAGCAGTGAAGGGCAGGGGCACACTGAAGCTTTCTTT.

The rearrangement joins TRBV4-1 to TRBJ2-6, with D perhaps TRBD2 (5 bases). V was cut by 1 base and J by 2 bases, with 15 bases left in between. The CDR3 sequence is 18 residues long. Germline CDR1 is MGHRA and CDR2 is YSYEKL. The CDR3 reads CASSQGTGLGAGANVLTF. Written as DNA, the CDR3 is TGCGCCAGCAGCCAAGGTACGGGGTTGGGCGCTGGGGCCAACGTCCTGACTTTC.